This T cell receptor beta chain was recovered during a study of tumor and adjacent non-tumor tissue in lung cancer. Study details: There were roughly 11 adenocarcinoma, 2 squamous cell carcinoma and 1 small cell lung cancer cases. Study-wide points: Normal lung showed higher cumulative top 100 clone frequency than tumor.

In the case of this clonotype: Its antigen is as yet unknown.

This sample's RNA came from whole unsorted tissue. Between August and November 2014, newly diagnosed, chemotherapy-naive lung cancer patients underwent thoracic surgery in China. Three rounds of nested PCR, following a modified ARM-PCR protocol, produced the TCRbeta library. Each CDR3 protein is one row after TCRdb ran MiXCR on the multiplex PCR reads. The sample shows 95,000 to 150,000 distinct CDR3 sequences, roughly 64% of them seen only once. The sample was lung tumor tissue. This TCR derives from a man aged 25-45 years with non-small cell lung cancer.

The CDR3 nucleotides are TGTGCCAGCAGCTCCCTGCAGGGGGTTCGACGGAATGAGCAGTTCTTC. It encodes CASSSLQGVRRNEQFF. This chain joins TRBV11-2 and TRBJ2-1, with 7 nucleotides matching TRBD1. The CDR3 is 16 residues long. Germline CDR1 SGHAT, CDR2 FQNNGV. V lost 4 bases to trimming and J lost 7 bases; unmatched junction nucleotides: 13.